The 24 T cell receptor beta chains presented below share a single source sample, sequenced in a study. A single record per CDR3 protein comes from TCRdb applying MiXCR to the RT-PCR reads. The sample consists of about 680,000 distinct CDR3 sequences, 13% to 15% of them appearing once. What was sequenced was memory CD4+ T cells from blood. Receptor source: a female donor in good health, serving as a healthy control.

The chain carries TRBV18 and TRBJ1-2; D call uncertain. Germline V gives CDR1 KGHSH, CDR2 LQKENI. V lost 0 bases and J lost 2, with 4 bases in between. The CDR3 is 13 amino acids. The CDR3 DNA is TGTGCCAGCTCACCACCAGCAAACTATGGCTACACCTTC. Translated: CASSPPANYGYTF.

This clonotype occurred many times. CDR3 amino acids: CASSFSGASTDTQYF. The CDR3 DNA reads as TGCGCCAGCAGCTTTAGCGGAGCTAGCACAGATACGCAGTATTTT. The chain joins TRBV5-1 to TRBJ2-3, with D possibly TRBD2 on 6 matching bases. Germline V lookup: CDR1 SGHRS, CDR2 YFSETQ. V was pared by 2 bases and J by 0 bases, with 10 bases between. The CDR3 runs 15 residues.

CDR3 loop: CASSEEGQPFNTEAFF. As DNA, the CDR3 is TGTGCCAGCAGTGAAGAGGGACAGCCCTTCAACACTGAAGCTTTCTTT. The chain combines TRBV6-1 with TRBJ1-1, with TRBD1 matching 7 bases. Losses at the gene ends were 1 base for V and 2 bases for J; bases not matched to a gene: 7. Per the germline V gene, CDR1 is MNHNS and CDR2 is SASEGT. The CDR3 is made up of 16 amino acids.

This clonotype was observed a handful of times. One end of the junction is discordant with germline, which a read error may explain. The rearrangement uses TRBV5-1 and TRBJ2-3; 9 bases are a match to TRBD2. This CDR3 is 15 amino acids long. The germline CDR1 and CDR2 sequences are SGHRS and YFSETQ. CDR3 residues: CASSGGTTGADTQYF. DNA for the CDR3: TGTGCCAGCAGCGGGGGGACAACAGGCGCAGATACGCAGTATTTT.

In its sample, this clonotype was seen a few times. The gene calls are TRBV14 and TRBJ2-1; the match to TRBD2 covers 10 bases. Germline-derived CDR1 and CDR2 are SGHDN and FVKESK. CDR3 size: 17 residues. With 2 bases clipped from V and 7 bases from J, the junction kept 11 bases outside the gene matches. The DNA for the CDR3 is TGTGCCAGCAGCCAACCCGGGAGGGGACTAGCGAGAAATGAGCAGTTCTTC. Translation: CASSQPGRGLARNEQFF.

This clonotype was observed at least ten times. The chain is built from TRBV6-8 and TRBJ2-5, with D tentatively TRBD2 (5 bases). The V and J ends lost 5 bases and 5 bases respectively, with 15 bases between them. The CDR3 has 14 residues. Germline V CDR1 and CDR2: MNHGY, SAAAGT. The CDR3 nucleotides read TGTGCCAGCAGTCAGGACTCGGTTTGGGAGACCCAGTACTTC. This sequence encodes CASSQDSVWETQYF.

This clonotype came up many times. The V call is TRBV11-2, the J call TRBJ2-1; no definite D call. Looked up from germline, CDR1 is SGHAT and CDR2 is FQNNGV. Trimming shortened V by 1 base and J by 4 bases, and 11 bases separated the two germline ends. The CDR3 loop spans 15 amino acids. The CDR3 loop is CASSLGRNIYNEQFF. The CDR3 DNA is TGTGCCAGCAGCTTAGGGCGGAACATTTACAATGAGCAGTTCTTC.

This clonotype was seen a handful of times. The V and J genes are TRBV6-1 and TRBJ2-7; 8 bases map to TRBD2. CDR1 is MNHNS and CDR2 is SASEGT in the germline V gene. CDR3 length equals 15 residues. The ends lost 4 bases at V and 5 bases at J; junction bases unmatched: 10. The DNA of the CDR3 is TGTGCCAGCAGTGGGGATCGCGGGGGGCTAGACGAGCAGTACTTC. Its translation: CASSGDRGGLDEQYF.

This clonotype was detected only a few times. CDR3 sequence: CASIAPWGVNEQFF. As DNA, the CDR3 is TGTGCCAGCATCGCCCCGTGGGGGGTGAATGAGCAGTTCTTC. V usage is TRBV12-3 or TRBV12-4 and J usage is TRBJ2-1; weak D call: TRBD2 (6 bases). The CDR3 sequence is 14 residues long. Deletions cut 7 bases from V and 7 bases from J, with 17 bases between.

V usage is TRBV5-4 and J usage is TRBJ1-5; a weak D match, TRBD1 (6 bases). The V gene's germline CDR1 is SGHNT and CDR2 YYREEE (reference sequence). V was clipped by 0 bases and J by 11 bases, with 18 bases between them. The length of the CDR3 is 15 residues. CDR3 amino acids: CASSLALAGGGAQHF. In DNA form, the CDR3 reads TGTGCCAGCAGCTTGGCACTAGCGGGAGGGGGAGCCCAGCATTTT.

There are a few counts of this clonotype. J is TRBJ1-3 and V is TRBV4-3; D not certain. The length of the CDR3 is 16 residues. CDR1 LGHNA and CDR2 YSLEER come from the germline V gene. Deletions cut 0 bases from V and 0 bases from J, with 9 bases between. CDR3 sequence (DNA): TGCGCCAGCAGCCAAGAGGCCACTAACTCTGGAAACACCATATATTTT. This sequence encodes CASSQEATNSGNTIYF.

The rearrangement links TRBV7-9 to TRBJ1-1; perhaps TRBD1 as D (5 bases). This CDR3 contains 14 residues. Germline loops: CDR1 SEHNR, CDR2 FQNEAQ (reference sequence). Trimming pared 7 bases from V and 2 bases from J, leaving 14 bases between. CDR3 loop: CASTTGGVNTEAFF. Written as DNA, the CDR3 is TGTGCCAGCACCACGGGGGGGGTAAACACTGAAGCTTTCTTT.

This clonotype turned up a few times. The chain uses TRBV10-3 and TRBJ2-3, with 9 bases lining up with TRBD2. This CDR3 region has 14 residues. The V gene end was trimmed by 6 bases and the J gene end by 1 base; junction bases not matched to a gene: 2. From germline, CDR1 is ENHRY and CDR2 SYGVKD. CDR3 DNA sequence: TGTGCCATCAGGGTAGCGGGGGGCACAGATACGCAGTATTTT. Translation gives CAIRVAGGTDTQYF.

In its sample, this clonotype was seen many times. V usage is TRBV6-5 and J usage is TRBJ2-7; 10 bases fit TRBD2. From germline, CDR1 is MNHEY and CDR2 SVGAGI. After removal of 8 bases from V and 3 bases from J, the junction contained 10 bases not matched to a gene. The CDR3 has 15 residues. The CDR3 here is CASAPGLATYYEQYF. The CDR3 DNA reads TGTGCCAGCGCCCCGGGACTAGCGACGTACTACGAGCAGTACTTC.

This clonotype was seen only a few times. The rearrangement links TRBV6-6 to TRBJ2-1; a possible D gene is TRBD1 (5 bases). CDR3 length: 15 residues. V gave up 5 bases and J gave up 6 bases, with 17 bases separating them. Germline CDR1 MNHNY, CDR2 SVGAGI (reference sequence). CDR3 amino acids: CASSAVYQGINEQFF. The CDR3, as DNA: TGTGCCAGCAGTGCGGTCTACCAGGGTATCAATGAGCAGTTCTTC.

This clonotype has at least ten counts. Mismatch with germline at one junction end may stem from a read error. The chain is built from TRBV7-7 and TRBJ2-5, with 11 bases that match TRBD1. The germline V gene has CDR1 SSHAT and CDR2 FNYEAQ (reference sequence). There are 14 residues in the CDR3. The CDR3 spells CASSFGGQGATQYF. The CDR3, as DNA: TGTGCTAGCAGCTTTGGAGGACAGGGGGCGACCCAGTACTTC.

The V call is TRBV10-3, the J call TRBJ1-6; D is ambiguous. Trimming took off 5 bases at V and 5 bases at J, with 7 bases between the two ends. Germline V gives CDR1 ENHRY, CDR2 SYGVKD. The CDR3 is 13 amino acids. For the CDR3, the DNA is TGTGCCATCAGTCCCACAGATAATTCACCCCTCCACTTT. Amino acids: CAISPTDNSPLHF.

The table lists this clonotype with many counts. The V call is TRBV7-8, the J call TRBJ1-5; 8 bases match TRBD1. Per germline, CDR1 SGHVS and CDR2 FQNEAQ. The CDR3 extends over 16 amino acids. V lost 4 bases to trimming and J lost 7 bases; unmatched junction nucleotides: 12. CDR3 sequence: CASSSAQGASSQPQHF. The DNA for the CDR3 is TGTGCCAGCAGCTCCGCGCAGGGGGCGTCCAGCCAGCCCCAGCATTTT.

The chain uses TRBV7-2 and TRBJ2-7, with TRBD2 matching over 12 bases. This CDR3 contains 18 residues. V was clipped by 7 bases and J by 2 bases; unmatched bases: 15. Germline CDR1 reads SGHTA; CDR2 reads FQGNSA. CDR3 bases: TGTGCCAGCACCCCGGGACTAGCGGGTCCTTTCGCCCCCTACGAGCAGTACTTC. This gives the protein CASTPGLAGPFAPYEQYF.

The rearrangement uses TRBV5-5 and TRBJ1-2, with 10 nucleotides matching TRBD1. Germline CDR1 reads SGHKS; CDR2 reads YYEKEE (reference sequence). This CDR3 region has 17 residues. Germline trimming cut 0 bases from V and 2 bases from J; bases unmatched to any gene: 7. The CDR3 nucleotides read TGTGCCAGCAGCTTGGCCTCCGGACAGGGGGGAAACTATGGCTACACCTTC. Translating it yields CASSLASGQGGNYGYTF.

This clonotype was counted between two and nine times. V is TRBV7-2 and J is TRBJ2-5; D not certain. The CDR3 contains 13 residues. The V end was cut by 5 bases, the J end by 6 bases, with 13 bases between. Germline CDR1 SGHTA, CDR2 FQGNSA. The CDR3 DNA reads as TGTGCCAGCAGCCCCGATGGCTTGAAGACCCAGTACTTC. This sequence encodes CASSPDGLKTQYF.

This rearrangement joins TRBV28 to TRBJ2-1; 7 bases are shared with TRBD1. Germline V gene data show CDR1 as MDHEN and CDR2 as SYDVKM. This CDR3 spans 16 amino acids. J lost 2 bases, V lost 5 bases, and 9 bases had no gene match. CDR3 nucleotide sequence: TGTGCCAGCAGTCCCGGACAGGTGCTTGCCTACAATGAGCAGTTCTTC. It translates to CASSPGQVLAYNEQFF. The variable domain in full, with the rest retrieved from reference TRBV28 and TRBJ2-1, is DVKVTQSSRYLVKRTGEKVFLECVQDMDHENMFWYRQDPGLGLRLIYFSYDVKMKEKGDIPEGYSVSREKKERFSLILESASTNQTSMYLCASSPGQVLAYNEQFFGPGTRLTVL.

The sample holds a few counts of this clonotype. The chain joins TRBV10-2 to TRBJ2-2; D possibly corresponds to TRBD2 (6 bases). V lost 7 bases and J 0 bases, leaving 15 bases between the germline ends. The length of the CDR3 is 16 residues. Germline-derived CDR1 and CDR2 are WSHSY and SAAADI. CDR3 sequence reads: CASKFGGAANTGELFF. CDR3 coding DNA: TGCGCCAGCAAATTTGGAGGGGCCGCGAACACCGGGGAGCTGTTTTTT.

V is TRBV11-2 and J is TRBJ2-3; TRBD2 matches at 7 bases. This CDR3 has 16 amino acids. Germline values: CDR1 SGHAT, CDR2 FQNNGV. The ends lost 1 base at V and 4 bases at J; junction bases unmatched: 8. The CDR3 region is CASSLVGGSGPDTQYF. The CDR3 DNA reads as TGTGCCAGCAGCTTAGTCGGCGGGAGCGGCCCAGATACGCAGTATTTT.